A selection of T cell receptor beta chains follows, all from one sample in a study of prognosis after radiotherapy for stage I lung cancer. MiXCR, run by TCRdb on the multiplex PCR reads, gives a single entry per CDR3 protein. The sample lists more than 15,000 distinct CDR3 sequences; over 15% were seen once. The specimen comprised PBMCs, sampled before or after stereotactic body radiation therapy (not recorded which). Every receptor here comes from a donor older than 45 with non-small cell lung cancer. Both conserved end residues are part of each CDR3. The order of the fields is J gene, D gene, clone size, V gene, CDR3 DNA, CDR3 protein. D genes are given only for firm matches. Clone size, where shown, is once, few, many, or a class for clones that have expanded.

J: TRBJ2-7; D: NA; size: many; V: TRBV11-2; DNA: TGTGCCAGCAGCTTAGATACGGCTAGAACATACGAGCAGTACTTC; CDR3: CASSLDTARTYEQYF
J: TRBJ2-1; D: TRBD2; size: NA; V: TRBV6-2/TRBV6-3; DNA: TGTGCCAGTTACTTTGAGACTAGCGGGGTCAGCTCCTACAATGAGCAGTTCTTC; CDR3: CASYFETSGVSSYNEQFF
J: TRBJ2-1; D: TRBD2; size: medium-sized; V: TRBV6-4; DNA: TGTGCCAGCAGTGACTCCGCGACTAGCGGGAGACAGCAGTTCTTC; CDR3: CASSDSATSGRQQFF
J: TRBJ2-3; D: NA; size: many; V: TRBV24-1; DNA: TGTGCCAGTGGCGGGGCGGGCACTGATACGCAGTATTTT; CDR3: CASGGAGTDTQYF
J: TRBJ2-7; D: TRBD2; size: many; V: TRBV7-8; DNA: TGTGCCAGCAGCTTAGGGTCTAGCGGGAGTTCAGAGCAGTACTTC; CDR3: CASSLGSSGSSEQYF
J: TRBJ1-1; D: NA; size: many; V: TRBV6-1; DNA: TGTGCCAGCAAGGAAGGGGAAGCTTTCTTT; CDR3: CASKEGEAFF
J: TRBJ1-2; D: NA; size: many; V: TRBV5-1; DNA: TGCGCCAGCAGTTATGCGGCGACAGCTAACTATGGCTACACCTTC; CDR3: CASSYAATANYGYTF
J: TRBJ1-1; D: NA; size: many; V: TRBV29-1; DNA: TGCAGCGTTCAGGGCTCTGAAGCTTTCTTT; CDR3: CSVQGSEAFF
J: TRBJ1-4; D: NA; size: many; V: TRBV11-2; DNA: TGTGCCAGCAGCTCGCTTGGGTCGACAAATCGAAAACTGTTTTTT; CDR3: CASSSLGSTNRKLFF
J: TRBJ2-7; D: TRBD2; size: many; V: TRBV19; DNA: TGTGCCAGTGGCCGGACTAGCGGGAGAGGGTACGAGCAGTACTTC; CDR3: CASGRTSGRGYEQYF
J: TRBJ2-2; D: TRBD2; size: many; V: TRBV28; DNA: TGTGCCAGCAGTTTACGGTGGGGACTAGCGGGAGCTCTTGGGGAGCTGTTTTTT; CDR3: CASSLRWGLAGALGELFF
J: TRBJ2-1; D: TRBD2; size: many; V: TRBV7-8; DNA: TGTGCCAGCAGCTCCCTTAGCGGGAGTCCCTCGCAGCAGTTCTTC; CDR3: CASSSLSGSPSQQFF
J: TRBJ2-1; D: NA; size: many; V: TRBV24-1; DNA: TGTGCCACCGGTGGGGGTGATGAGCAGTTCTTC; CDR3: CATGGGDEQFF
J: TRBJ1-5; D: TRBD1; size: many; V: TRBV6-1; DNA: TGTGCCAGCAGTGCCCGGGACAGGGCCCAGCCCCAGCATTTT; CDR3: CASSARDRAQPQHF
J: TRBJ2-7; D: NA; size: many; V: TRBV19; DNA: TGTGCCAGTAGTATTTGGACAGCGAGCTCCTACGAGCAGTACTTC; CDR3: CASSIWTASSYEQYF
J: TRBJ2-2; D: NA; size: many; V: TRBV7-3; DNA: TGTGCCAGCAGCTTAATGAACGGGGAGCTGTTTTTT; CDR3: CASSLMNGELFF
J: TRBJ2-1; D: TRBD2; size: many; V: TRBV6-1; DNA: TGTGCCAGCAGAGCCCTAGCGGGGGACTATGAGCAGTTCTTC; CDR3: CASRALAGDYEQFF
J: TRBJ1-3; D: NA; size: many; V: TRBV6-5; DNA: TGTGCCAGCAGTTCTTCAGGTCACTGGGCTTACTCTGGAAACACCATATATTTT; CDR3: CASSSSGHWAYSGNTIYF
J: TRBJ1-1; D: NA; size: NA; V: TRBV2; DNA: TGTGCCAGCAGTGTGTCAGCAAACACTGAAGCTTTCTTT; CDR3: CASSVSANTEAFF
J: TRBJ1-3; D: NA; size: many; V: TRBV9; DNA: TGTGCCAGCAGCGTAGGTGGGGGTTCGGGAAACACCATATATTTT; CDR3: CASSVGGGSGNTIYF
J: TRBJ1-1; D: NA; size: many; V: TRBV7-9; DNA: TGTGCCAGCAGCGCAGAGGCATTCCTCGGGGGCACTGAAGCTTTCTTT; CDR3: CASSAEAFLGGTEAFF
J: TRBJ2-4; D: TRBD1; size: many; V: TRBV12-3/TRBV12-4; DNA: TGTGCCAGCACCCCAACAGGGGGTGTGCACATTCAGTACTTC; CDR3: CASTPTGGVHIQYF
J: TRBJ1-2; D: NA; size: many; V: TRBV18; DNA: TGTGCCAGCTCACCATCAAAGGGGAACTATGGCTACACCTTC; CDR3: CASSPSKGNYGYTF
J: TRBJ1-6; D: NA; size: many; V: TRBV28; DNA: TGTGCCAGCAGTTGGGGCACCGGACCGTCACCCCTCCACTTT; CDR3: CASSWGTGPSPLHF
J: TRBJ2-1; D: TRBD2; size: many; V: TRBV9; DNA: TGTGCCAGCAGCGTACCGGTGGAACTAGCGGGGGGGCCTATGTACAATGAGCAGTTCTTC; CDR3: CASSVPVELAGGPMYNEQFF
J: TRBJ2-3; D: TRBD2; size: NA; V: TRBV6-2/TRBV6-3; DNA: TGTGCCAGCAGAAATAGCGGGGCTGCAGGTACGCAGTATTTT; CDR3: CASRNSGAAGTQYF
J: TRBJ2-5; D: TRBD2; size: large; V: TRBV24-1; DNA: TGTGCCACCAGTGAGACTAGCGGGGGGAGACAAGAGACCCAGTACTTC; CDR3: CATSETSGGRQETQYF
J: TRBJ2-7; D: TRBD2; size: many; V: TRBV5-8; DNA: TGTGCCAGCACCCCGGAGACTAGCCCCTACGAGCAGTACTTC; CDR3: CASTPETSPYEQYF
J: TRBJ2-2; D: NA; size: many; V: TRBV14; DNA: TGTGCCAGCAGCCGACTACTGAACACCGGGGAGCTGTTTTTT; CDR3: CASSRLLNTGELFF
J: TRBJ2-7; D: NA; size: many; V: TRBV5-6; DNA: TGTGCCAGCAGCCAAGAGGGGCGCAGCTCCTACGAGCAGTACTTC; CDR3: CASSQEGRSSYEQYF
J: TRBJ1-4; D: TRBD1; size: many; V: TRBV11-3; DNA: TGTGCCAGCAGTGAGGGACAGCATAATGAAAAACTGTTTTTT; CDR3: CASSEGQHNEKLFF
J: TRBJ1-1; D: NA; size: many; V: TRBV7-6; DNA: TGTGCCAGCAGCCAAGCCATGGGGACTGAAGCTTTCTTT; CDR3: CASSQAMGTEAFF
J: TRBJ2-1; D: NA; size: many; V: TRBV6-1; DNA: TGTGCCAGCAGGCTTGGTGGGGGGCGCTACAATGAGCAGTTCTTC; CDR3: CASRLGGGRYNEQFF
J: TRBJ2-5; D: NA; size: many; V: TRBV6-5; DNA: TGTGCCAGCAGTTACTTCCAGGGGGGGGGAGAGACCCAGTACTTC; CDR3: CASSYFQGGGETQYF
J: TRBJ1-4; D: TRBD1; size: few; V: TRBV29-1; DNA: TGCAGCGTTGTTTCTCCAGGGGGCGCTGGTGAAAAACTGTTTTTT; CDR3: CSVVSPGGAGEKLFF
J: TRBJ1-1; D: TRBD1; size: NA; V: TRBV18; DNA: TGTGCCAGCTCACCGCGACAGGGGATGAACACTGAAGCTTTCTTT; CDR3: CASSPRQGMNTEAFF
J: TRBJ2-3; D: NA; size: many; V: TRBV27; DNA: TGTGCCAGCAGTTTTGGTAGTTCAGATACGCAGTATTTT; CDR3: CASSFGSSDTQYF
J: TRBJ2-1; D: NA; size: many; V: TRBV6-2/TRBV6-3; DNA: TGTGCCAGCAGTACCACAGCCTACAATGAGCAGTTCTTC; CDR3: CASSTTAYNEQFF
J: TRBJ1-6; D: TRBD1; size: many; V: TRBV12-3/TRBV12-4; DNA: TGTGCCAGCAGTTTACAGGGGGCCTATAATTCACCCCTCCACTTT; CDR3: CASSLQGAYNSPLHF
J: TRBJ2-3; D: NA; size: many; V: TRBV5-4; DNA: TGTGCCAGCAGCTTGGTTTACTTGGCAGGGGGCACAGATACGCAGTATTTT; CDR3: CASSLVYLAGGTDTQYF
J: TRBJ2-7; D: TRBD2; size: many; V: TRBV6-2/TRBV6-3; DNA: TGTGCCAGCAGTCCGGGACTAGCTTTCTACGAGCAGTACTTC; CDR3: CASSPGLAFYEQYF
J: TRBJ2-2; D: NA; size: many; V: TRBV19; DNA: TGTGCCAGTAGTATAGAATCAGGGGCGAACACCGGGGAGCTGTTTTTT; CDR3: CASSIESGANTGELFF
J: TRBJ2-1; D: TRBD1; size: many; V: TRBV5-5; DNA: TGTGCCAGCAGGGGGGACAGGATCTCCTACAATGAGCAGTTCTTC; CDR3: CASRGDRISYNEQFF
J: TRBJ1-2; D: NA; size: many; V: TRBV30; DNA: TGTGCCAATCCGGGAGGGAGTGGTGGCTACACCTTC; CDR3: CANPGGSGGYTF
J: TRBJ2-1; D: NA; size: NA; V: TRBV7-2; DNA: TGTGCCAGCAGCTTCCGATCCGCTTTGGCCCTCGCCTACAACGGGCAGTTCTTC; CDR3: CASSFRSALALAYNGQFF
J: TRBJ1-1; D: NA; size: NA; V: TRBV10-3; DNA: TGTGCCATCCGAATGTCAGGGAACACTGAAGCTTTCTTT; CDR3: CAIRMSGNTEAFF
J: TRBJ2-7; D: NA; size: many; V: TRBV20-1; DNA: TGCAGTGCGCGGGACAGCCAAGGCTACGAGCAGTACTTC; CDR3: CSARDSQGYEQYF
J: TRBJ1-1; D: TRBD1; size: many; V: TRBV7-2; DNA: TGTGCCAGCAGCGCCTACAGGGGGCCTGCTTTCTTT; CDR3: CASSAYRGPAFF
J: TRBJ2-7; D: NA; size: many; V: TRBV3-1; DNA: TGTGCCAGCAGCCGCGCCTCCTACGAGCAGTACTTC; CDR3: CASSRASYEQYF
J: TRBJ2-3; D: NA; size: many; V: TRBV27; DNA: TGTGCCAGCAGTTCCCGGGTTCTTTTAGATACGCAGTATTTT; CDR3: CASSSRVLLDTQYF
J: TRBJ1-6; D: TRBD1; size: many; V: TRBV9; DNA: TGTGCCAGCAGCGCCCGACAGGGCGGTTCACCCCTCCACTTT; CDR3: CASSARQGGSPLHF
J: TRBJ1-5; D: TRBD1; size: many; V: TRBV4-1; DNA: TGCGCCAGCAGCCAAGAAGGCACAGGGGTACAGCCCCAGCATTTT; CDR3: CASSQEGTGVQPQHF
J: TRBJ1-1; D: NA; size: many; V: TRBV7-8; DNA: TGTGCCAGCAGTTCTAAGATTTTGAACACTGAAGCTTTCTTT; CDR3: CASSSKILNTEAFF
J: TRBJ1-1; D: NA; size: NA; V: TRBV9; DNA: TGTGCCAGCAGCGGTCGAGCCGCTGAAGCTTTCTTT; CDR3: CASSGRAAEAFF
J: TRBJ1-5; D: NA; size: many; V: TRBV7-6; DNA: TGTGCCAGCAGCCCAATCCCAACCGGGACTCCTTTTCAGCCCCAGCATTTT; CDR3: CASSPIPTGTPFQPQHF